The present entry profiles one T cell receptor (beta chain) with its context. The record originates from a study of cytomegalovirus exposure and HLA in healthy donors. The V gene lost 1 base and the J gene lost 4 bases, with 20 bases spanning the gap. Germline CDR1 is SGHRS and CDR2 is YFSETQ. The CDR3 sequence is 17 residues long. PCR used 60 Vbeta primers and 13 Jbeta primers. Assay used: immunoSEQ multiplex PCR; TCRdb lists only in-frame clones, some missing. The sample lists 120,000 or so clones, under 85% occurring once. The sequenced sample consisted of PBMCs. The chain is built from TRBV5-1 and TRBJ2-5, with D perhaps matching TRBD2 (5 bases). The sequence came from a woman aged 50 to 60 in good health and CMV-seropositive. CDR3 nucleotide sequence: TGCGCCAGCAGCTTGAGGCGCCAGCGGCAAACTTTAGAGACCCAGTACTTC. It is translated as CASSLRRQRQTLETQYF.